This T cell receptor (beta chain) appears in the sequencing data of a study of cytomegalovirus exposure and HLA in healthy donors. Overall study: The roughly 130 validation repertoires used the same platform as the roughly 700 first-cohort repertoires (as reported by a later analysis). Study results and caveats: Some TCR beta chains (roughly 160 of them) were listed as cytomegalovirus-associated. Rarity marked most TCR sequences, yet some public TCRs occurred in many donors. According to a later analysis, TCR clusters from the first cohort tended to co-occur in the 120 or so validation repertoires.

The assay was immunoSEQ multiplex PCR, and TCRdb's table has in-frame clones only and misses some. The top ten clones hold 2% of a sample with 200,000 to 250,000 clones, around 87% of them seen once. As to this clone: As yet, its antigen is unknown.

Germline CDR1 and CDR2: SGHRS and YFSETQ. V was pared by 3 bases and J by 4 bases, with 10 bases of the junction left unmatched. The CDR3 length is 16 residues. The rearrangement uses TRBV5-1 and TRBJ1-1, with 9 bases fitting TRBD1. Sequencing input: PBMCs. This receptor was taken from a woman under 30 in good health and CMV-seropositive. The CDR3 loop is CASSYSPQGAGTEAFF. The CDR3 nucleotides are TGCGCCAGCAGCTATAGCCCACAGGGGGCTGGCACTGAAGCTTTCTTT.